What follows are 2 T cell receptor beta chains derived from one specimen sequenced in a study of molecular identifiers for immune sequencing clone quantification. MiXCR, run by TCRdb on the PCR reads, gives a single entry per CDR3 protein. Among over 70,000 distinct CDR3 sequences, roughly 25% were seen once, and the ten largest hold 0.6% to 0.95%. The material sequenced was naive CD8+ T cells from blood, with Jurkat cell RNA spiked in. The subset here: FACS-sorted CD8+CD4-CCR7+CD45RA+ naive T cells. Every receptor here comes from a human donor in good health. Some libraries in this study had Jurkat cell RNA spiked in.

On this clonotype: This may arise from a read error, as a much more abundant clone is one base away. CDR3 nucleotide sequence: TGTGCCAGCAGTTTAGCGGAAATCGATCAGCCCCAGCATTTT. Protein product: CASSLAEIDQPQHF. The chain employs TRBV12-3 or TRBV12-4 and TRBJ1-5; D gene uncertain. This CDR3 contains 14 residues. With 0 bases removed from V and 5 bases from J, the gap between germline ends came to 8 bases.

The chain combines TRBV30 with TRBJ2-7; D gene unclear. Trimming took off 4 bases at V and 3 bases at J, with 13 bases between the two ends. CDR1 and CDR2 (germline): GTSNPN, SVGIG (reference sequence). The CDR3 has 13 residues. CDR3 DNA: TGTGCCTGGACCAGTGACTCTTACTACGAGCAGTACTTC. Translated, it gives CAWTSDSYYEQYF. The entire variable domain, with the rest obtained from reference TRBV30 and TRBJ2-7, is as follows: SQTIHQWPATLVQPVGSPLSLECTVEGTSNPNLYWYRQAAGRGLQLLFYSVGIGQISSEVPQNLSASRPQDRQFILSSKKLLLSDSGFYLCAWTSDSYYEQYFGPGTRLTVT.